The source of this T cell receptor (beta chain) is a study of PD-1 blockade in classical Hodgkin lymphoma. The study, taken as a whole, reports: Baseline diversity resembling that of newly diagnosed patients was seen in complete responders.

About this clone itself: The antigen is unknown.

J was trimmed by 0 bases and V by 8 bases; bases with no gene match: 16. The CDR3 loop spans 18 amino acids. Germline V CDR1 and CDR2: MDHEN, SYDVKM. The patients all showed relapse after autologous stem cell transplantation, while their brentuximab vedotin exposure varied. Repertoires were generated with immunoSEQ multiplex PCR, while TCRdb's copy carries only in-frame clones and drops some. Among roughly 40,000 clones, around 87% were seen once, and the ten largest hold 8.5% to 10%. The specimen was peripheral blood mononuclear cells (PBMCs), collected at baseline. The chain uses TRBV28 and TRBJ2-7; the match to TRBD2 covers 10 bases. This clonotype was sampled from a human donor with classical Hodgkin lymphoma. CDR3 bases: TGTGCCAGCCCACCGGGACTAGCGAGCCAGTGGGACTCCTACGAGCAGTACTTC. This codes for CASPPGLASQWDSYEQYF.